These 12 T cell receptor beta chains share one sample of origin, sequenced in a study of CD8+ T cells in alopecia areata. cDNA prepared by RNA extraction and subsequent reverse transcription served as the template for sequencing. Measured with immunoSEQ multiplex PCR; TCRdb has only the in-frame clones, and not every one. Among over 150,000 clones listed, approximately 59% were seen once. Material: CD4+ T cells sorted from blood, obtained at week 0. The receptors come from a human donor with alopecia areata.

The rearrangement links TRBV5-1 to TRBJ2-1; 7 bases match TRBD2. V shed 0 bases, J shed 0 bases, and the junction held 3 bases outside the gene matches. The CDR3 totals 16 residues. CDR1 and CDR2 from the germline V gene are SGHRS and YFSETQ. The CDR3 loop is CASSLETGGSYNEQFF. The CDR3 DNA reads TGCGCCAGCAGCTTGGAAACGGGGGGCTCCTACAATGAGCAGTTCTTC.

This sequence joins TRBV4-2 and TRBJ2-5; the D gene could be TRBD1 or TRBD2 (6 bases each). The V and J ends lost 2 bases and 5 bases respectively, with 9 bases between them. The V gene's germline CDR1 is LGHNA and CDR2 YNFKEQ. The CDR3 sequence is 13 residues long. The DNA for the CDR3 is TGTGCCAGCAGCCAACAGGGGAGGGAGACCCAGTACTTC. Translated, it gives CASSQQGRETQYF.

The J gene is TRBJ2-5, the V gene TRBV4-2, with 9 bases matching TRBD2. From germline, CDR1 is LGHNA and CDR2 YNFKEQ. The CDR3 totals 16 residues. The V segment lost 0 bases and the J segment 0 bases; nucleotides outside the gene matches: 2. CDR3 nucleotides: TGTGCCAGCAGCCAAGAGCGGGGGGGGAACCAAGAGACCCAGTACTTC. Its translation is CASSQERGGNQETQYF.

As for this clone: One end of the junction fails to match germline, which may point to a read error. The rearrangement links TRBV7-7 to TRBJ2-1; D is possibly TRBD2 (6 bases). CDR1 is SSHAT and CDR2 is FNYEAQ in the germline V gene (reference sequence). The CDR3 length is 13 residues. This chain's CDR3 is CASSQGGDREQFF. The DNA for the CDR3 is TGTGCTAGCAGCCAGGGAGGAGATAGAGAGCAGTTCTTC.

About this clone itself: An end of the junction differs from the germline gene, which may be a read error. This chain links TRBV6-5 with TRBJ1-1, with D tentatively TRBD1 (5 bases). Germline values: CDR1 MNHEY, CDR2 SVGAGI. The CDR3 length is 10 residues. CDR3 sequence (DNA): TGTGCCAGCGCGAAGGGGTGGTTAGCTTTT. Translation gives CASAKGWLAF.

The rearrangement links TRBV5-1 to TRBJ2-1; 8 bases match TRBD2. From germline, CDR1 is SGHRS and CDR2 YFSETQ. V shed 4 bases and J 5 bases; nucleotides not matched to a gene: 8. The CDR3 contains 15 residues. CDR3 residues: CASSTTSEGHNEQFF. In DNA, the CDR3 is TGCGCCAGCAGCACGACTAGCGAAGGGCACAATGAGCAGTTCTTC.

The chain links TRBV7-2 to TRBJ2-7; 8 bases align to TRBD2. With 4 bases clipped from V and 5 bases from J, the junction kept 10 bases outside the gene matches. The germline gives CDR1 SGHTA, CDR2 FQGNSA. The CDR3 runs to 15 residues. The CDR3 loop reads CASSSLRGGGHEQYF. The CDR3 region has the DNA TGTGCCAGCAGCTCCCTACGGGGGGGCGGTCACGAGCAGTACTTC.

V and J are TRBV29-1 and TRBJ2-7; TRBD2 might be the D (6 bases). Trimming pared 5 bases from V and 3 bases from J, leaving 17 bases between. The CDR3 is 14 residues long. The germline CDR1 and CDR2 sequences are SQVTM and ANQGSEA. The CDR3 bases are TGCAGCGTTACTAACCGGGACTTTCTCTACGAGCAGTACTTC. Translated: CSVTNRDFLYEQYF.

The chain joins TRBV18 to TRBJ2-7; the D is unclear. The V gene lost 4 bases and the J gene lost 3 bases, with 7 bases spanning the gap. Germline V lookup: CDR1 KGHSH, CDR2 LQKENI. The CDR3 spans 12 residues. The CDR3 nucleotides are TGTGCCAGCTCACTTGATAACTACGAGCAGTACTTC. Residues: CASSLDNYEQYF.

The chain combines TRBV30 with TRBJ2-7; 11 bases fit TRBD1. CDR1 and CDR2 from the germline V gene are GTSNPN and SVGIG (reference sequence). The V gene end was trimmed by 6 bases and the J gene end by 3 bases; junction bases not matched to a gene: 1. The CDR3 has 12 amino acids. CDR3 loop: CACGTGGYEQYF. The DNA of the CDR3 is TGTGCCTGCGGGACAGGGGGCTACGAGCAGTACTTC.

This clone was counted a few times. A read error may produce the germline difference seen at one junction end. The CDR3 sequence is CAISGTSGGLIF. DNA for the CDR3: TGTGCCATCAGTGGGACTAGCGGGGGGCTCATCTTC. This chain joins TRBV10-3 and TRBJ2-1, with 14 bases identical to TRBD2. Germline values: CDR1 ENHRY, CDR2 SYGVKD. The CDR3 totals 12 residues.

This clone came up a few times. DNA for the CDR3: TGTGCCAGTAGTATAGCCCGACTAGCGGGGACCACAGATACGCAGTATTTT. This sequence encodes CASSIARLAGTTDTQYF. This sequence joins TRBV19 and TRBJ2-3; TRBD2 matches at 11 bases. The CDR3 spans 17 residues. Trimming cost V 1 base and J 2 bases; bases outside gene matches: 5. Germline assignment: CDR1 LNHDA and CDR2 SQIVND (reference sequence).